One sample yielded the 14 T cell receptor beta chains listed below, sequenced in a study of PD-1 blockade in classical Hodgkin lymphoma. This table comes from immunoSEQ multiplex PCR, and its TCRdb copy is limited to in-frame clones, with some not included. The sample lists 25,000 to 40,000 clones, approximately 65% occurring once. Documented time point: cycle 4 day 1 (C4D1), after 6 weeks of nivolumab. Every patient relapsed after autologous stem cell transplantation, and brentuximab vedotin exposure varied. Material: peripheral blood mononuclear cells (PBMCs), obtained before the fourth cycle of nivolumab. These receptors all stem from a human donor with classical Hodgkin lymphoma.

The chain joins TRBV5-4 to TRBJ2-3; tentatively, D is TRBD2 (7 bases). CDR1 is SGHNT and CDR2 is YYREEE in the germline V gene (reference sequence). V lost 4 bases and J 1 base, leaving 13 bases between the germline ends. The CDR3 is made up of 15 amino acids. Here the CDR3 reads CASSRRGGGTDTQYF. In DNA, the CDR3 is TGTGCCAGCAGCCGCAGGGGAGGGGGCACAGATACGCAGTATTTT.

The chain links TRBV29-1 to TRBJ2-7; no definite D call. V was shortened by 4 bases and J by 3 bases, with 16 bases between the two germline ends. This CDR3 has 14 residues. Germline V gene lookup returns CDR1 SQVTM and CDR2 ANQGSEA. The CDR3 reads CSVVSQTSNYEQYF. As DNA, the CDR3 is TGCAGCGTTGTAAGTCAGACAAGCAACTACGAGCAGTACTTC.

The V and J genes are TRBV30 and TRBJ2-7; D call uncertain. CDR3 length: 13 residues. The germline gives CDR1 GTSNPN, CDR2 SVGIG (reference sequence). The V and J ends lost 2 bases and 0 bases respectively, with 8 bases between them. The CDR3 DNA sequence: TGTGCCTGGAGTTGGCACCCCTCCTACGAGCAGTACTTC. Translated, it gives CAWSWHPSYEQYF.

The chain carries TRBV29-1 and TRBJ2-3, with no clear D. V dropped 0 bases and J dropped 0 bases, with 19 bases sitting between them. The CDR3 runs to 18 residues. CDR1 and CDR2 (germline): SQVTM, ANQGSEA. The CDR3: CSVEDLVAIFESTDTQYF. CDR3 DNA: TGCAGCGTTGAAGATCTTGTTGCGATCTTCGAAAGCACAGATACGCAGTATTTT.

CDR3 in DNA: TGTGCCAGCAGTTTTCTGGCGGGCAGCACTGAAGCTTTCTTT. It is translated as CASSFLAGSTEAFF. The rearrangement joins TRBV28 to TRBJ1-1, with D unclear. Trimming stripped 3 bases from V and 4 bases from J, with 12 bases between. The germline CDR1 and CDR2 sequences are MDHEN and SYDVKM. This CDR3 region has 14 residues. Drawing the rest from reference TRBV28 and TRBJ1-1, the complete variable domain is DVKVTQSSRYLVKRTGEKVFLECVQDMDHENMFWYRQDPGLGLRLIYFSYDVKMKEKGDIPEGYSVSREKKERFSLILESASTNQTSMYLCASSFLAGSTEAFFGQGTRLTVV.

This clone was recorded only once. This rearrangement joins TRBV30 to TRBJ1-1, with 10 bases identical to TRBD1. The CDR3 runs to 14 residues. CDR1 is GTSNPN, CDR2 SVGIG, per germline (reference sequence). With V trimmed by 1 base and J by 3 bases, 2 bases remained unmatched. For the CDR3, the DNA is TGTGCCTGGAGTGCCGGGACAGGGGACACTGAAGCTTTCTTT. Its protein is CAWSAGTGDTEAFF.

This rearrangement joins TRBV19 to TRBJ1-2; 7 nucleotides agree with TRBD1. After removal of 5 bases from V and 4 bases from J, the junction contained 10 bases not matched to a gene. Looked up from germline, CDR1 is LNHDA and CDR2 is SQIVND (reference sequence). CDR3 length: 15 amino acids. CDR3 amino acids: CASSVLTGTVYGYTF. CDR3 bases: TGTGCCAGTAGTGTTCTCACCGGGACAGTCTATGGCTACACCTTC.

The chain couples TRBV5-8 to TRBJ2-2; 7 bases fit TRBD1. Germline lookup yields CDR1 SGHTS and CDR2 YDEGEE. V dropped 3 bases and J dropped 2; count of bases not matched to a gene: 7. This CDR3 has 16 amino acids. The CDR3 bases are TGTGCCAGCAGCTCTGGGACAGTTGAAAACACCGGGGAGCTGTTTTTT. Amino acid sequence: CASSSGTVENTGELFF.

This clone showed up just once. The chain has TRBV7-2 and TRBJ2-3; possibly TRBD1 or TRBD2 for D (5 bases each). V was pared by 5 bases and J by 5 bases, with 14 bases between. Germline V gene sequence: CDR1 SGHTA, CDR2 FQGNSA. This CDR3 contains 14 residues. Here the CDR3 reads CASSPNGAGDTQYF. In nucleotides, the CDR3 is TGTGCCAGCAGCCCTAACGGGGCGGGAGATACGCAGTATTTT.

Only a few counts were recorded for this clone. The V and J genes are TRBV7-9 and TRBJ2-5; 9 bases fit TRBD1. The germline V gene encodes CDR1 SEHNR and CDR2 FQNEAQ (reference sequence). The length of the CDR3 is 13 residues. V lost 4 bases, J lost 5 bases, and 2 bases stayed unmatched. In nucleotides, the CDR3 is TGTGCCAGCAGCTCCGGGACAGGGGAGACCCAGTACTTC. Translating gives CASSSGTGETQYF.

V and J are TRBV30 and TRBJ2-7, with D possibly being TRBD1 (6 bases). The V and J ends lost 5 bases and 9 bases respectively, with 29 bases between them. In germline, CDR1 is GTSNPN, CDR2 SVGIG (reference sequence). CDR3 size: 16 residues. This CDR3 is CAWEIDRRNREMVQYF. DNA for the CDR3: TGTGCCTGGGAAATCGATAGGCGGAACAGGGAGATGGTGCAGTACTTC. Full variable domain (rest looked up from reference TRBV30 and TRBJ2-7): SQTIHQWPATLVQPVGSPLSLECTVEGTSNPNLYWYRQAAGRGLQLLFYSVGIGQISSEVPQNLSASRPQDRQFILSSKKLLLSDSGFYLCAWEIDRRNREMVQYFGPGTRLTVT.

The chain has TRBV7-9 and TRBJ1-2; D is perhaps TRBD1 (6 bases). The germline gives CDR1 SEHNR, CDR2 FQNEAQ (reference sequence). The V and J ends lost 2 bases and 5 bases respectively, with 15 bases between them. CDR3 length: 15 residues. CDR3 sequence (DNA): TGTGCCAGCAGCTTATCCCCGGGGGCGGTATATGGCTACACCTTC. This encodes CASSLSPGAVYGYTF.

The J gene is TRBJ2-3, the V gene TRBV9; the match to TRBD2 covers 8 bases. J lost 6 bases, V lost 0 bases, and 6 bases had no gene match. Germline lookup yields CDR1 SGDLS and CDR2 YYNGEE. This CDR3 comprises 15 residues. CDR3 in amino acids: CASSVDGRALDTQYF. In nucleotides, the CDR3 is TGTGCCAGCAGCGTAGACGGGAGGGCTCTCGATACGCAGTATTTT.

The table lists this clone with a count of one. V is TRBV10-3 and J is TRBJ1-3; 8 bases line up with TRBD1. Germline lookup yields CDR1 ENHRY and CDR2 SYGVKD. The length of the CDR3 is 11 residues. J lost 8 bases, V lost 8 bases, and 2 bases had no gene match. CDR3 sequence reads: CAIDRGDTIYF. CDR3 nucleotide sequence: TGTGCCATCGACAGGGGTGACACCATATATTTT.